This T cell receptor beta chain was sequenced for a study of Graves' ophthalmopathy and Graves' hyperthyroidism. The CDR3 loop spans 14 amino acids. The germline V gene encodes CDR1 MGHDK and CDR2 SYGVNS. In the case of this clonotype: The junction departs from germline at one end; a sequencing error may be responsible.

The TCR beta CDR3 regions underwent amplification from RNA transcripts. Second-round multiplex PCR followed a first-round RT-PCR using HTBI primers. In TCRdb, the multiplex PCR reads were re-called with MiXCR into one record per CDR3 protein. The sample includes hundreds of thousands of distinct CDR3 sequences, 35% to 45% of them seen just once. Sequencing used peripheral blood. V and J are TRBV25-1 and TRBJ1-1; 9 bases agree with TRBD1. The TCR sequence derives from an adult man with Graves' ophthalmopathy. This CDR3 is CASSGRGTGTGFVF. DNA of the CDR3: TGTGCCAGCAGTGGACGGGGGACAGGGACAGGTTTTGTCTTT. The whole variable domain, remainder taken from reference TRBV25-1 and TRBJ1-1, is EADIYQTPRYLVIGTGKKITLECSQTMGHDKMYWYQQDPGMELHLIHYSYGVNSTEKGDLSSESTVSRIRTEHFPLTLESARPSHTSQYLCASSGRGTGTGFVFGQGTRLTVV.